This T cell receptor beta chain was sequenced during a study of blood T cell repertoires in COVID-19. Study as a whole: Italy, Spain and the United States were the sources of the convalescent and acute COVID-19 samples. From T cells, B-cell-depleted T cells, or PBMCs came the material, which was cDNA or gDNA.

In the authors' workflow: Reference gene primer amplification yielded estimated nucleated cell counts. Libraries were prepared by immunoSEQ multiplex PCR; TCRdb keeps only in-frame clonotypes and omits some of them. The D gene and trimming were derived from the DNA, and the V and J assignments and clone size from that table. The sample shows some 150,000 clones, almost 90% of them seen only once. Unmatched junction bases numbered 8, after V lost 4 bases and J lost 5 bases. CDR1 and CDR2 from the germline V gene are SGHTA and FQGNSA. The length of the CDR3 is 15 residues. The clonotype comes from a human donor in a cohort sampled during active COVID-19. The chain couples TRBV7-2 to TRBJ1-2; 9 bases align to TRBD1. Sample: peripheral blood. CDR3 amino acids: CASSSPVGTGYGYTF. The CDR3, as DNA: TGTGCCAGCAGCTCACCTGTGGGGACAGGGTATGGCTACACCTTC. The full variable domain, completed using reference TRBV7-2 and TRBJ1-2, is GAGVSQSPSNKVTEKGKDVELRCDPISGHTALYWYRQSLGQGLEFLIYFQGNSAPDKSGLPSDRFSAERTGGSVSTLTIQRTQQEDSAVYLCASSSPVGTGYGYTFGSGTRLTVV.